A selection of T cell receptor beta chains follows, all from one sample in a study of regulatory T cells in long-lasting Graves disease. TCRdb re-called the multiplex PCR reads with MiXCR, one entry per CDR3 protein. The sample contains some 410,000 distinct CDR3 sequences, roughly 15% of which appear only once. These data are also associated with another study on T cells in Graves' hyperthyroidism and ophthalmopathy.

The sequencing used peripheral blood mononuclear cells (PBMCs), collected at new diagnosis, from a patient treated with antithyroid drugs. These receptors all come from a woman under 40 with Graves disease. The CDR3 runs from the conserved cysteine through the conserved F or W. Each record gives: D gene, clone size, J gene, V gene, CDR3 DNA, CDR3 protein. The D gene is left open where the match is weak. Expanded clones are given a class, and other clones once, few, many or no size at all.

d_call: TRBD1; clone_size: few; j_call: TRBJ2-1; v_call: TRBV25-1; cdr3_nt: TGTGCCAGCAGTATCAGGGGGCTAGCAAACAATGAGCAGTTCTTC; cdr3_aa: CASSIRGLANNEQFF
d_call: TRBD1; clone_size: .; j_call: TRBJ1-5; v_call: TRBV3-1; cdr3_nt: TGTGCCAGCAGCCACACGGGCCAGGGGGCGGGTCAGCCCCAGCATTTT; cdr3_aa: CASSHTGQGAGQPQHF
d_call: .; clone_size: many; j_call: TRBJ1-1; v_call: TRBV9; cdr3_nt: TGTGCCAGCGCGAGAGACAGCTCTGAAGCTTTCTTT; cdr3_aa: CASARDSSEAFF
d_call: .; clone_size: few; j_call: TRBJ1-4; v_call: TRBV6-5; cdr3_nt: TGTGCCAGCAGTTATGGCCTCACTCAAAATGAAAAACTGTTTTTT; cdr3_aa: CASSYGLTQNEKLFF
d_call: TRBD2; clone_size: .; j_call: TRBJ2-1; v_call: TRBV11-2; cdr3_nt: TGTGCCAGCAGCTTAGGCGGGAGTGTTGATGAGCAGTTCTTC; cdr3_aa: CASSLGGSVDEQFF
d_call: .; clone_size: few; j_call: TRBJ2-4; v_call: TRBV20-1; cdr3_nt: TGCAGTGCAGATGACGGGGGAACCAAAAACATTCAGTACTTC; cdr3_aa: CSADDGGTKNIQYF
d_call: .; clone_size: many; j_call: TRBJ1-2; v_call: TRBV28; cdr3_nt: TGTGCCAGCAGTTCTGTGGGTGGAATGGATGGCTACACCTTC; cdr3_aa: CASSSVGGMDGYTF
d_call: .; clone_size: few; j_call: TRBJ2-7; v_call: TRBV2; cdr3_nt: TGTGCCAGCAACCCCCTCTACAGAGCCTACGAGCAGTACTTC; cdr3_aa: CASNPLYRAYEQYF
d_call: .; clone_size: many; j_call: TRBJ1-4; v_call: TRBV2; cdr3_nt: TGTGCCAGCACGGGGGCTGATGAAAAACTGTTTTTT; cdr3_aa: CASTGADEKLFF
d_call: TRBD2; clone_size: many; j_call: TRBJ2-1; v_call: TRBV7-9; cdr3_nt: TGTGCCAGCAGCGTTACTAGCGGTTCCTACAATGAGCAGTTCTTC; cdr3_aa: CASSVTSGSYNEQFF
d_call: TRBD2; clone_size: many; j_call: TRBJ2-3; v_call: TRBV20-1; cdr3_nt: TGCAGTGCTAGAGACGCCAGCGGGGTGAGCACAGATACGCAGTATTTT; cdr3_aa: CSARDASGVSTDTQYF
d_call: TRBD2; clone_size: many; j_call: TRBJ2-4; v_call: TRBV13; cdr3_nt: TGTGCCAGCAGCTTAGATGGGGAGGGAAACATTCAGTACTTC; cdr3_aa: CASSLDGEGNIQYF
d_call: TRBD1; clone_size: many; j_call: TRBJ1-5; v_call: TRBV7-2; cdr3_nt: TGTGCCAGCAGCCCAGGGACAGGGGCTAATCAGCCCCAGCATTTT; cdr3_aa: CASSPGTGANQPQHF
d_call: .; clone_size: few; j_call: TRBJ1-2; v_call: TRBV4-2; cdr3_nt: TGTGCCAGCAGTGGGGCCTTGAAGGACAGCGGGAAACTTGGCTACACCTTC; cdr3_aa: CASSGALKDSGKLGYTF
d_call: TRBD2; clone_size: many; j_call: TRBJ2-1; v_call: TRBV6-1; cdr3_nt: TGTGCCAGCATCCTCGCCGGGACTAGCGGGAGTAGCTCCTACAATGAGCAGTTCTTC; cdr3_aa: CASILAGTSGSSSYNEQFF
d_call: TRBD2; clone_size: .; j_call: TRBJ2-5; v_call: TRBV5-1; cdr3_nt: TGCGCCAGCAGCTTGGGACTAGCGGGAGACCTGTCGGGGGAGACCCAGTACTTC; cdr3_aa: CASSLGLAGDLSGETQYF
d_call: .; clone_size: .; j_call: TRBJ1-1; v_call: TRBV5-4; cdr3_nt: TGTGCCAGCAGCTTGGCCGGGGGGGCAGGCGTGAACACTGAAGCTTTCTTT; cdr3_aa: CASSLAGGAGVNTEAFF
d_call: TRBD1; clone_size: many; j_call: TRBJ2-1; v_call: TRBV6-2/TRBV6-3; cdr3_nt: TGTGCCAGCAGTTACCGGGACAGGAGTCTCAATGAGCAGTTCTTC; cdr3_aa: CASSYRDRSLNEQFF
d_call: TRBD2; clone_size: many; j_call: TRBJ2-7; v_call: TRBV20-1; cdr3_nt: TGCAGTGCCGTCGGGACTAGCGGGAGAAGGGGTAATATCTACGAGCAGTACTTC; cdr3_aa: CSAVGTSGRRGNIYEQYF
d_call: .; clone_size: many; j_call: TRBJ1-1; v_call: TRBV11-2; cdr3_nt: TGTGCCAGCAGCCATTACGGTCGACAGTGGAACACTGAAGCTTTCTTT; cdr3_aa: CASSHYGRQWNTEAFF
d_call: .; clone_size: .; j_call: TRBJ2-3; v_call: TRBV7-9; cdr3_nt: TGTGCCAGCAGCTTAACACGGGCCTCAGATACGCAGTATTTT; cdr3_aa: CASSLTRASDTQYF
d_call: .; clone_size: few; j_call: TRBJ2-5; v_call: TRBV19; cdr3_nt: TGTGCCAGTAGTATTTTGAAGGGGGAGACCCAGTACTTC; cdr3_aa: CASSILKGETQYF
d_call: .; clone_size: many; j_call: TRBJ2-7; v_call: TRBV12-3/TRBV12-4; cdr3_nt: TGTGCCAGCAGCCGCGTGAGGGACTACGAGCAGTACTTC; cdr3_aa: CASSRVRDYEQYF
d_call: .; clone_size: many; j_call: TRBJ1-1; v_call: TRBV7-3; cdr3_nt: TGTGCCAGCAGACCATCCGGGGTAAGCAGTGAAGCTTTCTTT; cdr3_aa: CASRPSGVSSEAFF
d_call: TRBD1; clone_size: many; j_call: TRBJ2-3; v_call: TRBV20-1; cdr3_nt: TGCAGTGCTAGATCTACCCTAGGACAGGGGGCTCCAGATACGCAGTATTTT; cdr3_aa: CSARSTLGQGAPDTQYF
d_call: .; clone_size: many; j_call: TRBJ1-5; v_call: TRBV4-3; cdr3_nt: TGCGCCAGCAGCCAAGATAGGAGGGCGCGGAATCAGCCCCAGCATTTT; cdr3_aa: CASSQDRRARNQPQHF
d_call: TRBD2; clone_size: .; j_call: TRBJ2-3; v_call: TRBV5-4; cdr3_nt: TGTGCCAGCACCCTCTCCGGGGGGGTCCCTGACACAGATACGCAGTATTTT; cdr3_aa: CASTLSGGVPDTDTQYF